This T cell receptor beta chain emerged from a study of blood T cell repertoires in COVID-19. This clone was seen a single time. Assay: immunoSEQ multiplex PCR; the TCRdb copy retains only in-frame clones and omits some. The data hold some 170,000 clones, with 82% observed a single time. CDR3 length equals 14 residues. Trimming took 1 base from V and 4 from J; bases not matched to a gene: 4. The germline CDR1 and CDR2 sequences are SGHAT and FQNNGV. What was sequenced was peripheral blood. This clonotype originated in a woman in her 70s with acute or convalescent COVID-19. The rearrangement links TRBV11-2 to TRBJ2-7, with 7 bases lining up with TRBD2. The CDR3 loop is CASSLAGGVYEQYF. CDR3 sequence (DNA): TGTGCCAGCAGCTTAGCGGGAGGAGTATACGAGCAGTACTTC.